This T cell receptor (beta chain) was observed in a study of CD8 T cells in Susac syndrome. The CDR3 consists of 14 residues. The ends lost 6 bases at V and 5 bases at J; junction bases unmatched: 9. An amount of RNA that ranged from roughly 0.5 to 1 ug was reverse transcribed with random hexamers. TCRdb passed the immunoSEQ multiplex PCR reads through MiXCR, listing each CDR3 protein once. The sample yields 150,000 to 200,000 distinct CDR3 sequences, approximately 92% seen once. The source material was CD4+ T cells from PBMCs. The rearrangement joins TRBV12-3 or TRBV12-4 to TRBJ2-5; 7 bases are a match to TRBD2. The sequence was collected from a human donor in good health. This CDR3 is CASSLPGLSETQYF. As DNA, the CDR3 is TGTGCCAGCAGCCTCCCGGGACTATCTGAGACCCAGTACTTC.